The TCR beta chain described here comes from a study of blood T cell repertoires in COVID-19. Sequenced by immunoSEQ multiplex PCR; TCRdb stores in-frame clones only, minus some. The sample comprises some 520,000 clones, 89% of which are singletons, and 0.9% rests with the top ten. The CDR3 extends over 15 amino acids. Germline lookup yields CDR1 GTSNPN and CDR2 SVGIG (reference sequence). V lost 0 bases and J lost 0, with 9 bases in between. The TCR sequence derives from a man younger than 35 with COVID-19, enrolled during active disease. The material sequenced was peripheral blood. The V and J genes are TRBV30 and TRBJ2-1; D is unclear. CDR3 bases: TGTGCCTGGAGTGTACTCAGCGACTCCTACAATGAGCAGTTCTTC. Protein: CAWSVLSDSYNEQFF.